The source of this TCR beta chain is a study of control samples from healthy donors and cancer patients. Some clones are missing from TCRdb's copy, which holds only in-frame ones; the method was immunoSEQ multiplex PCR. The data contain around 120,000 clones, around nine tenths of them singletons. This TCR was sampled from a man aged 40-49 years in good health. Sequenced material: blood.

The CDR3 protein is CASSDRQALVGGYTF. In DNA form, the CDR3 reads TGTGCCAGCAGTGATCGTCAGGCCCTGGTTGGAGGCTACACCTTC. The J gene is TRBJ1-2, the V gene TRBV25-1; D gene uncertain. The germline V gene encodes CDR1 MGHDK and CDR2 SYGVNS. The CDR3 totals 15 residues. The ends were cut back, 3 bases at V and 8 bases at J, with 19 bases in the middle.